The entry below describes one T cell receptor beta chain. As to treatment: oral pan-JAK inhibitor, 5-10 mg twice daily. CDR1 and CDR2 (germline): SGHNT, YYREEE (reference sequence). The ends lost 4 bases at V and 1 base at J; junction bases unmatched: 8. The CDR3 has 16 residues. Sequencing templates came from extracted RNA that was reverse transcribed into cDNA. Here immunoSEQ multiplex PCR was the method, and the copy in TCRdb shows in-frame clones only, minus some. This sample yields 130,000 or so clones, of which roughly nine tenths are seen a single time; roughly an eighth belongs to the top ten. This specimen comes from a study of CD8+ T cells in alopecia areata.

The starting material was CD8+ T cells sorted from blood, obtained at week 4, from a patient treated with tofacitinib. This chain joins TRBV5-4 and TRBJ2-7; 10 bases fit TRBD2. The receptor comes from a human donor with alopecia areata. CDR3 coding DNA: TGTGCCAGCAGCCCCGGGGGACTAGCGAGGTCCTACGAGCAGTACTTC. Its protein product is CASSPGGLARSYEQYF.